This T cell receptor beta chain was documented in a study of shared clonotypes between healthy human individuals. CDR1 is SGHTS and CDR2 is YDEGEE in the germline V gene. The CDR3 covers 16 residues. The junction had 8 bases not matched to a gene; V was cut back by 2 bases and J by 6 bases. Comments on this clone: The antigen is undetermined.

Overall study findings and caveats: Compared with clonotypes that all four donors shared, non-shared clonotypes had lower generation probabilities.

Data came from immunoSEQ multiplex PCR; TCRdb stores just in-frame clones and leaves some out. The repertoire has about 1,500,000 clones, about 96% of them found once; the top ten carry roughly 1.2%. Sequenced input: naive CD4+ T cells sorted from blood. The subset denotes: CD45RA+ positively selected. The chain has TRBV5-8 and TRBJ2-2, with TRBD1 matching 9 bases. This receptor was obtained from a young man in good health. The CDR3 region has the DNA TGTGCCAGCAGCTTTGCCAACGGGACAGGGTCCGGGGAGCTGTTTTTT. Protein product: CASSFANGTGSGELFF.